This T cell receptor (beta chain) appears in the sequencing data of a study of blood T cell repertoires in COVID-19 (dated by TCRdb to between 2020 and 2021). At the level of the whole study: Samples covering the acute and convalescent phases of COVID-19 were provided by collaborators in the United States, Italy and Spain. A freely available public database, intended as a resource for researchers studying the immune response to SARS-CoV-2, is where the repertoires were released. The material from the prospective study consisted of cDNA or gDNA derived from T cells, B-cell-depleted T cells, or PBMCs. Where HLA class I and class II types were available, the types were taken from metadata supplied by the sample provider, not from assay-based typing. Nearly every sample came with metadata listing a de-identified subject ID, COVID-19 status, age in years and sex. Samples came from the ongoing ImmuneRACE study (first 160 participants) plus 1,254 subjects from 6 global collaborators. The dataset comprised deeply sampled blood TCRbeta repertoires from subjects exposed to, actively infected with, or recovered from COVID-19. Results and caveats for the whole study, not just this receptor: The quantity of clinical and demographic metadata differed by source and by participant and was supplied without curation.

V sheds 2 bases and J sheds 0 bases, leaving 7 bases between their ends. Counted from cysteine to phenylalanine, this CDR3 has 13 amino acids. The entry retains the CDR3 DNA only, 39 bases that are in frame from base 1. Via the germline V gene (reference sequence), CDR1 is GTSNPN and CDR2 SVGIG. The collaborating institutions used their own protocols to collect whole blood in K2EDTA tubes. For TCRbeta analysis, collaborator samples were shipped as frozen whole blood, as isolated PBMCs, or as DNA extracted from either sample type. TCRbeta CDR3 regions were amplified from genomic DNA by means of the immunoSEQ Assay, a bias-controlled multiplex PCR. Per the original workflow: The number of nucleated cells in each sample was estimated from the amplification of reference gene primers within the assay. Sequence reads were collapsed and filtered to measure the absolute abundance of every unique TCRbeta CDR3 rearrangement. For each sample, productive Simpson clonality was calculated as the square root of Simpson's diversity index over productive rearrangements. TCRdb took over this immuneACCESS table, retaining in-frame rearrangements with V and J assigned. Such tables are incomplete; in checked studies, under half of the missing clones stem from an unresolved V gene, and the remainder is unexplained. V, J and clone size derive from that table, while D and trimming were established from the DNA sequence. The sample profile shows around 700,000 clones; 80% to 90% of them were found once. The top ten constitute about 0.24% of the sample.

About this clone itself: There is no known antigen for this receptor. Base qualities are not recorded, but no much larger clone differs from it by a single base.

This TCR was recovered from a woman aged 18 to 35 with acute or convalescent COVID-19. The chain uses TRBV30 and TRBJ1-1; a tentative D match to TRBD1 spans 5 bases. Sequencing was performed on peripheral blood. This receptor carries the CDR3 CAWSWGLNTEAFF. The DNA sequence is as follows: TGTGCCTGGAGTTGGGGCCTGAACACTGAAGCTTTCTTT.